This T cell receptor beta chain was identified during a study of control samples from healthy donors and cancer patients. The repertoire was sequenced with immunoSEQ multiplex PCR; TCRdb's copy has only in-frame clones and lacks some. Of some 79,000 clones listed, roughly 87% are singletons. Trimming stripped 8 bases from V and 3 bases from J, with 24 bases between. The CDR3 sequence is 17 residues long. Germline V gene data show CDR1 as WNHNN and CDR2 as SYGVQD (reference sequence). This receptor was taken from a woman between 50 and 59 years old in good health. The chain joins TRBV10-1 to TRBJ2-3, with D tentatively TRBD1 (6 bases). Sequencing was performed on blood. CDR3 coding DNA: TGCGCCAGCCCAAAGGGGTGGACAGCGACCGGGACAGATACGCAGTATTTT. The encoded protein is CASPKGWTATGTDTQYF.